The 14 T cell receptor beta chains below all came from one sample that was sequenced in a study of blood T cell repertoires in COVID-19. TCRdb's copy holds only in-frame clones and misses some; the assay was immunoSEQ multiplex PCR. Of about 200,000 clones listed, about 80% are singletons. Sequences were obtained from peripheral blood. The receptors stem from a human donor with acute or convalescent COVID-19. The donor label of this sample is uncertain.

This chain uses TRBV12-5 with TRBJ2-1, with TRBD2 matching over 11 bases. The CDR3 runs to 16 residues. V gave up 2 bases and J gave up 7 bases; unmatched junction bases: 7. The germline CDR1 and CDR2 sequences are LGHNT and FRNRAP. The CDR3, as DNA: TGTGCTAGTGGTTTGTTAGCGGGAGGGCCCTTTAATGAGCAGTTCTTC. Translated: CASGLLAGGPFNEQFF.

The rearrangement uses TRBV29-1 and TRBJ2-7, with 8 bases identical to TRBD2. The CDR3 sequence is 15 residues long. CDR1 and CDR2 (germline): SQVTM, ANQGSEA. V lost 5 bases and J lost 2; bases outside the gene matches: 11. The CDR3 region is CSVWTSRELTYEQYF. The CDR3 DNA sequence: TGCAGCGTTTGGACTAGCCGAGAACTAACCTACGAGCAGTACTTC.

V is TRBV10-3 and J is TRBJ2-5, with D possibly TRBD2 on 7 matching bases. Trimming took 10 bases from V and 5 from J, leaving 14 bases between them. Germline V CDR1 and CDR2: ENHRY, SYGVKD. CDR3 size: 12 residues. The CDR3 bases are TGTGCCAGCAGGGGAGGGCCGGAGACCCAGTACTTC. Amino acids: CASRGGPETQYF.

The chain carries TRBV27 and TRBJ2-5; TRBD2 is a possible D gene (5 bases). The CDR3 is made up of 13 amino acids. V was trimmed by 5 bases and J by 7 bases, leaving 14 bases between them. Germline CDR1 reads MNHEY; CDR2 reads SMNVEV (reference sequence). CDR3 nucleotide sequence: TGTGCCAGCAGTATCATCCAAGCGGCGACCCAGTACTTC. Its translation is CASSIIQAATQYF.

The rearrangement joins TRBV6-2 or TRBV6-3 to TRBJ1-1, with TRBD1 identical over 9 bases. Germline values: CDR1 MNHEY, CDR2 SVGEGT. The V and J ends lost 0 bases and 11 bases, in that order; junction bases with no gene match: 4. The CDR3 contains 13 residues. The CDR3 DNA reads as TGTGCCAGCAGTTACTCTGCCGGGACAGGGGCTTTCTTT. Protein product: CASSYSAGTGAFF.

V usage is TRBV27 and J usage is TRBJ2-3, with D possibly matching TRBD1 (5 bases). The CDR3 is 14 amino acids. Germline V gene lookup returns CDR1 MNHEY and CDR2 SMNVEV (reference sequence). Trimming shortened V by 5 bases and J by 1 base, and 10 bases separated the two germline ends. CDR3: CASSPNRRTDTQYF. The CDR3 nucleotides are TGTGCCAGCAGTCCCAACAGGCGCACAGATACGCAGTATTTT.

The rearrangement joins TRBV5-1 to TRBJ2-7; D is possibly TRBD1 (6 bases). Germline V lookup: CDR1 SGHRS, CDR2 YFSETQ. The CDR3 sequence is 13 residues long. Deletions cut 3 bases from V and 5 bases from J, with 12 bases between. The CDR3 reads CASSYRETDEQYF. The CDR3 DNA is TGCGCCAGCAGCTACAGGGAGACGGACGAGCAGTACTTC.

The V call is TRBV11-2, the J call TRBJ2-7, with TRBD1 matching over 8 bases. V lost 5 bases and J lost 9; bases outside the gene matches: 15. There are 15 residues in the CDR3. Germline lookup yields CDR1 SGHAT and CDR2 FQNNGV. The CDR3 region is CASSRGQGRDWGQYF. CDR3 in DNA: TGTGCCAGCAGCAGAGGACAGGGTAGGGATTGGGGGCAGTACTTC.

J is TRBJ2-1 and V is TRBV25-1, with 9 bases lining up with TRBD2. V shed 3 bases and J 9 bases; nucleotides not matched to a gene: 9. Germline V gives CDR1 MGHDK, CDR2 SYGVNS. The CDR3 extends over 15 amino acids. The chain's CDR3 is CASSDEAGGSREQFF. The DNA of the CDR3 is TGTGCCAGCAGTGATGAAGCGGGAGGAAGCCGTGAGCAGTTCTTC.

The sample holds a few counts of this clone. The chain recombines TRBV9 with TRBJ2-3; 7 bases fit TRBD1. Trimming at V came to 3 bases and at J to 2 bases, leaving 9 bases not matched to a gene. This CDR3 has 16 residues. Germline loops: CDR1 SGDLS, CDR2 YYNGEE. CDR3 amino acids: CASSGRQGGFTDTQYF. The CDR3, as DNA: TGTGCCAGCAGCGGTCGACAGGGCGGGTTCACAGATACGCAGTATTTT.

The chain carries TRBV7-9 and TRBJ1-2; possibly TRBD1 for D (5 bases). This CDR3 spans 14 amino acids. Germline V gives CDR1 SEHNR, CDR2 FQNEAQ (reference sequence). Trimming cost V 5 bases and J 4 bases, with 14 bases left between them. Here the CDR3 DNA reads TGTGCCAGCAGCCCCGCCAGGGAGGCCTATGGCTACACCTTC. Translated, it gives CASSPAREAYGYTF.

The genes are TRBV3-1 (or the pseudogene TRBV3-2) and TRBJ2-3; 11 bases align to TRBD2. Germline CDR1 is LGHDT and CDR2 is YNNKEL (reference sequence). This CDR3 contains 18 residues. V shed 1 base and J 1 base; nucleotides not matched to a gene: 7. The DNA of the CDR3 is TGTGCCAGCAGCCAAGTGCCCCCGGGACTAGCGGGCACAGATACGCAGTATTTT. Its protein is CASSQVPPGLAGTDTQYF.

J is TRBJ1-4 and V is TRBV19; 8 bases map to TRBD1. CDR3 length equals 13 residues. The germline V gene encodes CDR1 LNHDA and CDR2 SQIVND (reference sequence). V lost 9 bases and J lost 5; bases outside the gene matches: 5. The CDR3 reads CASRDRNNEKLFF. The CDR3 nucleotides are TGTGCCAGCCGGGACAGGAACAATGAAAAACTGTTTTTT.

Written as DNA, the CDR3 is TGTGCCAGCAGTTTCAACGGTGAAGCTTTCTTT. Translated, it gives CASSFNGEAFF. The chain carries TRBV28 and TRBJ1-1, with D unclear. Germline V gene lookup returns CDR1 MDHEN and CDR2 SYDVKM. Trimming stripped 3 bases from V and 7 bases from J, with 6 bases between. The CDR3 totals 11 residues.